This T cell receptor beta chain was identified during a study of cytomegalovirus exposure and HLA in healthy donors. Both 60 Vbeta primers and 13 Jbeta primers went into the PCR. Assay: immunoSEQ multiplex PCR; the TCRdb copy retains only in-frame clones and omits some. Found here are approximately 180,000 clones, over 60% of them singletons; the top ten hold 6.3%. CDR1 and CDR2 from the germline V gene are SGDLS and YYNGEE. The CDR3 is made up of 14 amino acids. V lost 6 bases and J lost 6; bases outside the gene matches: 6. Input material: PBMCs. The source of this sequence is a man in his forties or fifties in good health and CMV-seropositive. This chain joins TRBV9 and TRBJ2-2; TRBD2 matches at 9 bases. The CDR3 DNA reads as TGTGCCAGCACCGGCGGGAGGGCCTCCGGGGAGCTGTTTTTT. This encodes CASTGGRASGELFF. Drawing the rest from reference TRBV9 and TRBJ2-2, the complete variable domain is DSGVTQTPKHLITATGQRVTLRCSPRSGDLSVYWYQQSLDQGLQFLIQYYNGEERAKGNILERFSAQQFPDLHSELNLSSLELGDSALYFCASTGGRASGELFFGEGSRLTVL.